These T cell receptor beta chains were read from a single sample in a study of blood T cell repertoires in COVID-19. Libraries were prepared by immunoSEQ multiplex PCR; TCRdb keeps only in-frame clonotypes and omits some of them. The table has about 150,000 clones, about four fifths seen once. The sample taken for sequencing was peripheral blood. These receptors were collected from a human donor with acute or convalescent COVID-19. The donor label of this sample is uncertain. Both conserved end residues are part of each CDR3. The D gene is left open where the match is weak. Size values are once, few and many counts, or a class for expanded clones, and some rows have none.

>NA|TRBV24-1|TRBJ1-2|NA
CATSDSNFRGDYGYTF
TGTGCCACCAGTGATTCTAACTTCAGGGGAGACTATGGCTACACCTTC
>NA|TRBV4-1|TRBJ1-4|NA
CASSRQNEKLFF
TGCGCCAGCAGTCGACAGAATGAAAAACTGTTTTTT
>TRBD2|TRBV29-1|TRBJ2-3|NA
CSVVGTSGGSTDTQYF
TGCAGCGTTGTCGGGACTAGCGGGGGGAGCACAGATACGCAGTATTTT
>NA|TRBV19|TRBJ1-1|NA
CASSSLGGVRTEAFF
TGTGCCAGTAGTTCCCTAGGGGGGGTAAGGACTGAAGCTTTCTTT
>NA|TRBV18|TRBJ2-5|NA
CASSPASGRGGQETQYF
TGTGCCAGCTCGCCCGCTTCAGGGAGAGGGGGACAAGAGACCCAGTACTTC
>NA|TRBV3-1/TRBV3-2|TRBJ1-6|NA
CASSQAREKNSPLHF
TGTGCCAGCAGCCAAGCCAGGGAAAAGAATTCACCCCTCCACTTT
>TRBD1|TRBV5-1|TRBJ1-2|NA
CASSMTGTGGRGYTF
TGCGCCAGCAGCATGACCGGGACAGGGGGCCGGGGCTACACCTTC
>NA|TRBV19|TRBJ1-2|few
CASTPLGGGIGYGYTF
TGTGCCAGTACCCCCCTGGGCGGGGGAATCGGCTATGGCTACACCTTC
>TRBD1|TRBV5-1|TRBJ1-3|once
CASSRTGTGPGNTIYF
TGCGCCAGCAGCCGTACAGGGACAGGGCCTGGAAACACCATATATTTT
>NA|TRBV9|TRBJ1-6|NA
CASSAGDTNNSPLHF
TGTGCCAGCAGCGCCGGGGATACAAATAATTCACCCCTCCACTTT
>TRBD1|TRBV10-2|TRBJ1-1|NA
CASYMTGGFTEAFF
TGCGCCAGCTACATGACAGGGGGTTTCACTGAAGCTTTCTTT
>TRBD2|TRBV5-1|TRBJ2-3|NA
CASSISGGGTDTQYF
TGCGCCAGCAGCATAAGCGGGGGCGGCACAGATACGCAGTATTTT
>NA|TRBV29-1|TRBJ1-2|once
CSVEGQEGYGYTF
TGCAGCGTTGAGGGCCAGGAGGGCTATGGCTACACCTTC
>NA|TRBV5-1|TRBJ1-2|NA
CASSPSRTPHGYTF
TGCGCCAGCAGCCCTTCGCGGACTCCGCATGGCTACACCTTC
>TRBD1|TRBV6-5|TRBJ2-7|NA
CASSWPSGQGEPEQYF
TGTGCCAGCAGTTGGCCCTCGGGACAGGGGGAGCCCGAGCAGTACTTC
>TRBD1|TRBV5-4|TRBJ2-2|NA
CASSRDRGRGNGELFF
TGTGCCAGCAGCCGAGACAGGGGGCGCGGGAACGGGGAGCTGTTTTTT
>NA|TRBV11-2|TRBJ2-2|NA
CASSRPGGGELFF
TGTGCCAGCAGCCGACCGGGTGGCGGGGAGCTGTTTTTT